These 18 T cell receptor beta chains came from one sample sequenced in a study of long-term antiretroviral therapy in people with HIV. Running of the v3.0 immunoSEQ assay took place at survey level. Method: immunoSEQ multiplex PCR; TCRdb's copy keeps in-frame clones and lacks some. Of 17,000 or so clones in the sample, approximately 82% were seen once. The sample here was unsorted PBMCs, taken 0.3 years before starting antiretroviral therapy. The receptors were gathered from a man in his forties or fifties with HIV.

This clone has a handful of counts. This chain uses TRBV11-3 with TRBJ2-1; TRBD2 matches 8 bases. Looked up from germline, CDR1 is SGHNT and CDR2 is YENEEA. This CDR3 contains 15 residues. The trim removed 5 bases at V and 0 bases at J, leaving 3 bases unmatched. CDR3 DNA sequence: TGTGCCAGCAGCCTTAGCGGGAACTCCTACAATGAGCAGTTCTTC. It yields the protein CASSLSGNSYNEQFF.

The chain employs TRBV9 and TRBJ1-3; perhaps TRBD1 as D (6 bases). Looked up from germline, CDR1 is SGDLS and CDR2 is YYNGEE. The CDR3 has 14 amino acids. Trimming took off 4 bases at V and 4 bases at J, with 12 bases between the two ends. Here the CDR3 reads CASSSGGAGNTIYF. The CDR3 DNA is TGTGCCAGCAGCTCGGGGGGGGCCGGAAACACCATATATTTT.

The genes are TRBV7-8 and TRBJ2-1; D perhaps matches TRBD1 (6 bases). Trimming took off 4 bases at V and 4 bases at J, with 20 bases between the two ends. This CDR3 region has 17 residues. Germline V lookup: CDR1 SGHVS, CDR2 FQNEAQ. The DNA for the CDR3 is TGTGCCAGCAGCTATTTTACGGGACACCCACTTTACAATGAGCAGTTCTTC. Translation gives CASSYFTGHPLYNEQFF. Variable domain in full (rest from reference TRBV7-8 and TRBJ2-1): GAGVSQSPRYKVAKRGQDVALRCDPISGHVSLFWYQQALGQGPEFLTYFQNEAQLDKSGLPSDRFFAERPEGSVSTLKIQRTQQEDSAVYLCASSYFTGHPLYNEQFFGPGTRLTVL.

The CDR3 DNA reads as TGTGCCATCAGTGAGGGACAGGGGGCTGGCAATCAGCCCCAGCATTTT. This translates into CAISEGQGAGNQPQHF. The V gene is TRBV10-3, the J gene TRBJ1-5; 11 bases match TRBD1. V lost 2 bases to trimming and J lost 2 bases; unmatched junction nucleotides: 2. The CDR3 is 16 residues long. Germline V gene data show CDR1 as ENHRY and CDR2 as SYGVKD.

The chain recombines TRBV2 with TRBJ2-7; no clear D gene. This CDR3 region has 17 residues. The germline gives CDR1 SNHLY, CDR2 FYNNEI. V was shortened by 5 bases and J by 1 base, with 21 bases between the two germline ends. The CDR3: CASSSSVSLRGSYEQYF. The CDR3 nucleotides read TGTGCCAGCAGTTCGTCGGTCTCTCTCCGTGGGTCCTACGAGCAGTACTTC.

A single count supports this clone. The chain combines TRBV30 with TRBJ2-3, with D possibly TRBD1 on 6 matching bases. The germline CDR1 and CDR2 sequences are GTSNPN and SVGIG (reference sequence). V lost 0 bases to trimming and J lost 3 bases, with 13 bases between them. The length of the CDR3 is 15 residues. CDR3 DNA: TGTGCCTGGAGTGTCGGGCAGGGGATGACAGATACGCAGTATTTT. Translation: CAWSVGQGMTDTQYF.

The J gene is TRBJ2-1, the V gene TRBV5-4; D possibly corresponds to TRBD2 (5 bases). Germline V gene data show CDR1 as SGHNT and CDR2 as YYREEE (reference sequence). CDR3 length: 14 residues. Between the trimmed V and J ends, which lost 3 bases and 0 bases, there was a span of 7 bases. CDR3 DNA: TGTGCCAGCAGCTCACGGGACTCCTACAATGAGCAGTTCTTC. It specifies CASSSRDSYNEQFF. The full variable domain, completed using reference TRBV5-4 and TRBJ2-1, is ETGVTQSPTHLIKTRGQQVTLRCSSQSGHNTVSWYQQALGQGPQFIFQYYREEENGRGNFPPRFSGLQFPNYSSELNVNALELDDSALYLCASSSRDSYNEQFFGPGTRLTVL.

This chain links TRBV18 with TRBJ1-2; D gene ambiguous. Germline V gene lookup returns CDR1 KGHSH and CDR2 LQKENI. CDR3 length: 12 residues. The V and J ends lost 0 bases and 7 bases respectively, with 6 bases between them. CDR3 sequence reads: CASSPPSAGYTF. The CDR3, as DNA: TGTGCCAGCTCACCACCGTCGGCTGGCTACACCTTC.

Written as DNA, the CDR3 is TGTGCCAGCAGCTTCGAGAGGGACAGCATAAATAACTATGGCTACACCTTC. It yields the protein CASSFERDSINNYGYTF. The rearrangement links TRBV7-9 to TRBJ1-2; 7 bases agree with TRBD1. Germline V gene sequence: CDR1 SEHNR, CDR2 FQNEAQ (reference sequence). V was pared by 3 bases and J by 1 base, with 11 bases of the junction left unmatched. The CDR3 is made up of 17 amino acids.

The V gene is TRBV4-1, the J gene TRBJ1-1; no clear D. V was pared by 1 base and J by 0 bases, with 12 bases between. The CDR3 runs to 16 residues. Germline CDR1 reads MGHRA; CDR2 reads YSYEKL. For the CDR3, the DNA is TGCGCCAGCAGCCAAGTTGCCGACGCGATGAACACTGAAGCTTTCTTT. Translating it yields CASSQVADAMNTEAFF.

This rearrangement joins TRBV7-2 to TRBJ2-2; 8 bases fit TRBD2. Germline lookup yields CDR1 SGHTA and CDR2 FQGNSA. The ends lost 4 bases at V and 8 bases at J; junction bases unmatched: 12. The CDR3 is 16 amino acids. The CDR3 nucleotides read TGTGCCAGCAGCTCGGTCGGCGGGGGGACCCCGGGGGAGCTGTTTTTT. Its translation: CASSSVGGGTPGELFF.

The chain's CDR3 is CASSLMSAWGYYGYTF. The CDR3 nucleotides are TGTGCCAGCAGCTTGATGTCAGCCTGGGGCTACTATGGCTACACCTTC. The J gene is TRBJ1-2, the V gene TRBV5-8; possible D gene TRBD1, 5 bases. The length of the CDR3 is 16 residues. The germline gives CDR1 SGHTS, CDR2 YDEGEE. Trimming took 1 base from V and 3 from J, leaving 16 bases between them.

This clone has more than one count but fewer than ten. The chain has TRBV4-3 and TRBJ1-2; TRBD1 agrees at 7 bases. The V gene end was trimmed by 3 bases and the J gene end by 6 bases; junction bases not matched to a gene: 13. From germline, CDR1 is LGHNA and CDR2 YSLEER. The CDR3 loop spans 16 amino acids. The CDR3 nucleotides are TGCGCCAGCAGCCAGCACCGACAGGGCCCGGGTGATGGCTACACCTTC. Translating it yields CASSQHRQGPGDGYTF.

The chain links TRBV7-2 to TRBJ2-3, with 11 nucleotides matching TRBD2. The CDR3 covers 16 residues. Looked up from germline, CDR1 is SGHTA and CDR2 is FQGNSA. V lost 5 bases to trimming and J lost 2 bases; unmatched junction nucleotides: 6. CDR3 DNA sequence: TGTGCCAGCAGCCCGGGACTAGCGGAAAACACAGATACGCAGTATTTT. Translation: CASSPGLAENTDTQYF.

The chain is built from TRBV5-4 and TRBJ2-1; 11 nucleotides line up with TRBD1. This CDR3 spans 18 amino acids. Germline CDR1 and CDR2: SGHNT and YYREEE (reference sequence). The trim removed 1 base at V and 7 bases at J, leaving 13 bases unmatched. The CDR3 sequence: CASSLMRPGTGGRNEQFF. Here the CDR3 DNA reads TGTGCCAGCAGCTTGATGAGGCCAGGGACAGGGGGAAGGAATGAGCAGTTCTTC.

The rearrangement uses TRBV7-2 and TRBJ2-2; D unresolved. CDR3 length: 12 amino acids. With 2 bases removed from V and 5 bases from J, the gap between germline ends came to 3 bases. CDR1 and CDR2 (germline): SGHTA, FQGNSA. CDR3 sequence reads: CASSLSTGELFF. In DNA, the CDR3 is TGTGCCAGCAGCTTATCTACCGGGGAGCTGTTTTTT.

Note on this clone: At the DNA level, this CDR3 is encoded by other sequences in the same sample as well. The rearrangement links TRBV28 to TRBJ1-1; unclear D gene. The CDR3 runs to 13 residues. V shed 6 bases and J shed 0 bases, with 8 bases lying between them. Per the germline V gene, CDR1 is MDHEN and CDR2 is SYDVKM. CDR3 sequence: CASRPALNTEAFF. Here the CDR3 DNA reads TGTGCCAGCAGGCCCGCCCTGAACACTGAAGCTTTCTTT.

The chain employs TRBV4-3 and TRBJ2-6, with D tentatively TRBD1 (5 bases). The CDR3 is made up of 17 amino acids. Trimming removed 0 bases from V and 4 bases from J, with 13 bases in between. Per germline, CDR1 LGHNA and CDR2 YSLEER. The CDR3 nucleotides read TGCGCCAGCAGCCAAGATTATGCAGGGTCCGGGGCCAACGTCCTGACTTTC. Protein product: CASSQDYAGSGANVLTF.